The clone carrying this T cell receptor beta chain was recorded a few times. CDR1 and CDR2 from the germline V gene are ENHRY and SYGVKD. The CDR3 spans 16 residues. The V segment lost 6 bases and the J segment 7 bases; nucleotides outside the gene matches: 13. This specimen belongs to a study of T cells in Graves' hyperthyroidism and ophthalmopathy. The CDR3 regions of TCR beta were amplified from RNA transcripts. TCR CDR3 underwent first-round RT-PCR with the HTBI primer set. Using its own MiXCR run on the multiplex PCR reads, TCRdb lists one record per CDR3 protein. Of 560,000 or so distinct CDR3 sequences listed, about 20% were seen once; the top ten hold about half.

The J gene is TRBJ2-3, the V gene TRBV10-3; 10 bases fit TRBD2. This clonotype originated in a man aged 40-55 years with Graves' ophthalmopathy. Sequenced: blood. CDR3 in amino acids: CAIREGSSGSLNTQYF. CDR3 in DNA: TGTGCCATCAGGGAAGGGTCTAGCGGGAGTTTGAATACGCAGTATTTT.